These 18 T cell receptor beta chains originate from one sample sequenced in a study of cytomegalovirus exposure and HLA in healthy donors (dated by TCRdb to 2016 to 2017). Library preparation was by the immunoSEQ multiplex PCR assay. For the multiplex PCR, a mixture combining 60 forward primers for TCR Vbeta segments and 13 reverse primers for TCR Jbeta segments was used. TCRdb obtained this table from immuneACCESS and retained in-frame rearrangements with V and J assigned. These tables miss some clones; where compared with another copy, unresolved V genes account for less than half of the shortfall, and the remainder is unexplained. The sample table holds about 160,000 clones, of which 77% were seen once. Around 1.6% of the sample is held by the ten biggest clonotypes. Specimen: PBMCs. All receptors derive from a woman aged 25-40 years in good health and CMV-seronegative.

The V and J genes are TRBV7-2 and TRBJ1-6, with 8 bases matching TRBD1. The junction had 9 bases not matched to a gene; V was cut back by 5 bases and J by 9 bases. This CDR3 comprises 15 residues. CDR1 is SGHTA and CDR2 is FQGNSA in the germline V gene. CDR3 sequence (DNA): TGTGCCAGCAGCCGCCAGGACAGGGTAGGTTCACCCCTCCACTTT. Translating gives CASSRQDRVGSPLHF.

This clone occurred a few times. An end of the junction does not agree with germline; a read error may underlie this. This CDR3 is CSILRPLQITGRGGYPF. The DNA of the CDR3 is TGCAGCATACTACGCCCGCTGCAAATCACAGGGAGAGGTGGCTACCCCTTC. V gene TRBV29-1 combines with J gene TRBJ1-2; the D gene is possibly TRBD1 (6 bases). Per the germline V gene, CDR1 is SQVTM and CDR2 is ANQGSEA. CDR3 length equals 17 residues.

CDR3: CASSEARTSGGSTGIEQFF. The CDR3 DNA sequence: TGCGCCAGCAGTGAGGCACGGACTAGCGGGGGGAGTACGGGGATTGAGCAGTTCTTC. The V gene is TRBV10-1, the J gene TRBJ2-1, with 14 bases lining up with TRBD2. The CDR3 is 19 residues long. V gave up 2 bases and J gave up 9 bases; unmatched junction bases: 15. The germline gives CDR1 WNHNN, CDR2 SYGVQD (reference sequence).

This sequence joins TRBV30 and TRBJ2-5; 8 positions agree with TRBD2. Germline loops: CDR1 GTSNPN, CDR2 SVGIG (reference sequence). The CDR3 sequence is 13 residues long. Trimming took 3 bases from V and 4 from J; bases not matched to a gene: 4. DNA of the CDR3: TGTGCCTGGAGCGGACTAGCAGTAGAGACCCAGTACTTC. It is translated as CAWSGLAVETQYF.

The J gene is TRBJ2-3, the V gene TRBV4-1, with D possibly matching TRBD2 (6 bases). CDR1 and CDR2 from the germline V gene are MGHRA and YSYEKL. The V end lost 3 bases, the J end lost 4 bases, and 14 bases lay between the germline ends. This CDR3 is built from 15 residues. The DNA for the CDR3 is TGCGCCAGCAGCCAGACTAGATTGAGGGCAGATACGCAGTATTTT. This sequence encodes CASSQTRLRADTQYF.

J is TRBJ2-5 and V is TRBV27; D may be TRBD1 (6 bases). V lost 3 bases, J lost 5 bases, and 10 bases lay in between. The CDR3 extends over 13 amino acids. Germline V CDR1 and CDR2: MNHEY, SMNVEV (reference sequence). This CDR3 reads CASSLAGAETQYF. The CDR3 region has the DNA TGTGCCAGCAGTTTGGCAGGGGCGGAGACCCAGTACTTC.

A few counts support this clone. In DNA form, the CDR3 reads TGTGCCAGCAGCCCTCAGGGCTCTGGGGCCAACGTCCTGACTTTC. This gives the protein CASSPQGSGANVLTF. V and J are TRBV7-2 and TRBJ2-6, with a tentative D call TRBD1 (5 bases). The germline CDR1 and CDR2 sequences are SGHTA and FQGNSA. V was pared by 5 bases and J by 0 bases, with 8 bases between. CDR3 size: 15 residues.

This chain connects TRBV12-2 to TRBJ1-2. TRBV12-2 represents a pseudogene. The CDR3 has 13 amino acids. CDR3 in amino acids: CASRPHRGDGYTF. Here the CDR3 DNA reads TGTGCAAGTCGCCCTCATCGGGGGGACGGCTACACCTTC.

This chain links TRBV27 with TRBJ2-3, with 12 bases aligning to TRBD2. V lost 7 bases to trimming and J lost 4 bases; unmatched junction nucleotides: 3. The germline V gene has CDR1 MNHEY and CDR2 SMNVEV (reference sequence). The CDR3 consists of 14 residues. The CDR3 nucleotides are TGTGCCAGCACGACTAGCGGGAGCTCAGATACGCAGTATTTT. Protein product: CASTTSGSSDTQYF.

This clone has only a few counts. The chain employs TRBV5-5 and TRBJ2-7, with TRBD1 matching over 10 bases. This CDR3 is 14 amino acids long. CDR1 is SGHKS and CDR2 is YYEKEE in the germline V gene (reference sequence). The V and J ends lost 0 bases and 3 bases, in that order; junction bases with no gene match: 0. CDR3 nucleotides: TGTGCCAGCAGCTTGGGGGACAGGGGCTACGAGCAGTACTTC. It encodes CASSLGDRGYEQYF.

The V call is TRBV30, the J call TRBJ1-2; 9 bases match TRBD1. The V gene end was trimmed by 2 bases and the J gene end by 7 bases; junction bases not matched to a gene: 5. The CDR3 has 13 amino acids. Germline-derived CDR1 and CDR2 are GTSNPN and SVGIG (reference sequence). DNA for the CDR3: TGTGCCTGGAGTAAACCGGGACAGGGTGGCTACACCTTC. Translated: CAWSKPGQGGYTF.

This rearrangement joins TRBV27 to TRBJ2-7, with 9 bases identical to TRBD1. Germline assignment: CDR1 MNHEY and CDR2 SMNVEV (reference sequence). The CDR3 sequence is 13 residues long. Losses at the gene ends were 6 bases for V and 5 bases for J; bases not matched to a gene: 5. The CDR3 loop is CASSDTGGNEQYF. In nucleotides, the CDR3 is TGTGCCAGCAGCGATACAGGGGGCAACGAGCAGTACTTC.

The J gene is TRBJ2-1, the V gene TRBV29-1; a weak D match, TRBD2 (5 bases). Germline CDR1 SQVTM, CDR2 ANQGSEA. This CDR3 contains 12 residues. V dropped 8 bases and J dropped 5 bases, with 13 bases sitting between them. The CDR3 DNA reads TGCAGCCTAGGTCAGAGGGACAATGAGCAGTTCTTC. It yields the protein CSLGQRDNEQFF.

The rearrangement uses TRBV15 and TRBJ1-2, with D maybe TRBD1 (5 bases). V was trimmed by 0 bases and J by 6 bases, leaving 14 bases between them. This CDR3 has 15 residues. Germline lookup yields CDR1 LNHNV and CDR2 YYDKDF (reference sequence). The CDR3 reads CATSRDSGSQDGYTF. The CDR3 DNA follows: TGTGCCACCAGCAGAGATTCAGGGTCCCAGGATGGCTACACCTTC. Based on the CDR3 plus reference TRBV15 and TRBJ1-2, the full variable domain is DAMVIQNPRYQVTQFGKPVTLSCSQTLNHNVMYWYQQKSSQAPKLLFHYYDKDFNNEADTPDNFQSRRPNTSFCFLDIRSPGLGDTAMYLCATSRDSGSQDGYTFGSGTRLTVV.

The table lists this clone with a few counts. The V gene is TRBV7-3, the J gene TRBJ1-1, with 8 bases lining up with TRBD1. Trimming at V came to 5 bases and at J to 5 bases, leaving 7 bases not matched to a gene. The CDR3 runs 14 residues. Germline V gene lookup returns CDR1 SGHTA and CDR2 FQGTGA. The CDR3 loop reads CASSLRTGGTEAFF. The DNA of the CDR3 is TGTGCCAGCAGCCTGAGAACAGGGGGAACTGAAGCTTTCTTT.

The chain links TRBV6-6 to TRBJ2-7; TRBD2 might be the D (5 bases). The germline V gene has CDR1 MNHNY and CDR2 SVGAGI (reference sequence). The CDR3 spans 14 residues. Trimming took 6 bases from V and 6 from J, leaving 18 bases between them. CDR3 in amino acids: CASSPPGIRTEQYF. CDR3 DNA sequence: TGTGCCAGCAGCCCCCCCGGGATTCGTACCGAGCAGTACTTC.

The chain recombines TRBV4-2 with TRBJ2-7, with TRBD2 matching 8 bases. Germline V gene data show CDR1 as LGHNA and CDR2 as YNFKEQ. The trim removed 1 base at V and 5 bases at J, leaving 13 bases unmatched. CDR3 length: 17 residues. CDR3 loop: CASSQVSGDWPINEQYF. The CDR3 nucleotides are TGTGCCAGCAGCCAAGTTAGCGGGGACTGGCCCATCAACGAGCAGTACTTC.

The V and J genes are TRBV6-1 and TRBJ2-1; perhaps TRBD2 as D (5 bases). Germline CDR1 reads MNHNS; CDR2 reads SASEGT. CDR3 length: 10 residues. With 10 bases removed from V and 6 bases from J, the gap between germline ends came to 7 bases. In nucleotides, the CDR3 is TGTGCCAAGCGGCTCAATGAGCAGTTCTTC. Translated, it gives CAKRLNEQFF.